The clone carrying this T cell receptor (beta chain) was observed many times. No antigen is known for it. Germline CDR1 reads DFQATT; CDR2 reads SNEGSKA (reference sequence). Trimming took 6 bases from V and 0 from J; bases not matched to a gene: 7. This CDR3 is 14 amino acids long. The source of the sample is a study of CD8 T cells in ankylosing spondylitis. Study findings and constraints: It was reported that disease-linked clones were significantly enriched in matched ankylosing spondylitis synovial fluid. Prior work had noted some motif variants in reactive arthritis blood and synovial fluid. A TCR beta motif made of fewer than ten highly homologous variants seemed typical of ankylosing spondylitis blood.

Making the TCR beta libraries involved quantitative 5'-RACE with molecular barcodes. One entry per CDR3 protein results from TCRdb running MiXCR on the 5' RACE reads. The profile shows a few hundred thousand distinct CDR3 sequences, over 9.5% of them singletons. The gene calls are TRBV20-1 and TRBJ2-7, with TRBD1 matching 8 bases. Sequencing used blood, either unsorted or a sorted T cell fraction (not recorded which). The clonotype originates from a male donor with ankylosing spondylitis or in good health (not recorded which). Here the CDR3 reads CSAPSGGNSYEQYF. The DNA for the CDR3 is TGCAGTGCGCCGTCAGGGGGCAACTCCTACGAGCAGTACTTC.